Sequencing of this TCR beta chain was carried out in a study of regulatory T cells in long-lasting Graves disease. With iRepertoire HTBI primers and Arm-PCR of CDR3 regions, TCR beta libraries were built. Using its own MiXCR run on the multiplex PCR reads, TCRdb lists one record per CDR3 protein. Among 350,000 to 450,000 distinct CDR3 sequences listed, approximately 10% were seen once. The sample holds many counts of this clonotype. Documented time point: newly diagnosed GD, antithyroid drugs for less than 3 months. PBMC-derived RNA was used for the TCR library. A further study also used this sample, focusing on T cells in Graves' hyperthyroidism and ophthalmopathy.

The sequence was obtained from a woman aged 18-35 years with Graves disease. The sequencing here drew on peripheral blood mononuclear cells (PBMCs), taken at new diagnosis, from a patient treated with antithyroid drugs.

This chain's CDR3 is CASSLIRGRNYEQYF. The DNA of the CDR3 is TGTGCCAGCAGCCTCATTCGAGGAAGGAACTACGAGCAGTACTTC. The chain joins TRBV11-2 to TRBJ2-7; D remains unclear. From germline, CDR1 is SGHAT and CDR2 FQNNGV. V was shortened by 5 bases and J by 3 bases, with 17 bases between the two germline ends. The CDR3 runs to 15 residues.